This T cell receptor (beta chain) was captured by sequencing in a study of T cells in Graves' hyperthyroidism and ophthalmopathy. The germline V and J ends were trimmed by 3 bases and 3 bases, with 14 bases remaining between them. The CDR3 loop spans 15 amino acids. Germline assignment: CDR1 DFQATT and CDR2 SNEGSKA (reference sequence). Amplified TCR beta CDR3 regions derived from RNA transcripts. Carried out on the TCR CDR3, a first-round RT-PCR used the HTBI primer set. A single record per CDR3 protein comes from TCRdb applying MiXCR to the multiplex PCR reads. The data contain 200,000 to 250,000 distinct CDR3 sequences, around 25% of them seen just once; the ten biggest clones take up approximately 35%. Diagnoses were established using clinical symptoms, serum thyroxine and TRAb, thyroid ultrasound and orbital computed tomography.

The sequence was collected from a woman between 40 and 50 years old with Graves' ophthalmopathy. The chain carries TRBV20-1 and TRBJ2-2, with D perhaps being TRBD1 or TRBD2 (5 bases each). Input material: blood. The CDR3 loop is CSASRPGTYTGELFF. CDR3 DNA: TGCAGTGCTAGCAGGCCAGGGACGTACACCGGGGAGCTGTTTTTT.